Reported below is one T cell receptor (beta chain). Its antigen is not identified. This CDR3 has 15 residues. Looked up from germline, CDR1 is MDHEN and CDR2 is SYDVKM. The V gene lost 2 bases and the J gene lost 4 bases, with 13 bases spanning the gap. Sequencing was designed to attain a depth spanning 1 in 200,000 to 1 in 1 million T cells. Data came from immunoSEQ multiplex PCR; TCRdb stores just in-frame clones and leaves some out. In the table there are some 61,000 clones, 68% of which are singletons. This sample stems from a study of cytotoxic CD8 clonotypes in ibrutinib-treated CLL. Study background: Following treatment for a median roughly 12 months, range 6 to 36, response samples were then taken.

The study, taken as a whole, reports: Age-matched healthy donor levels were exceeded by baseline clonality, which tracked circulating CD8+ T-cell counts. The study found clonality rose at ibrutinib response, then fell toward baseline at progression.

The receptor was derived from a human donor with chronic lymphocytic leukemia. J is TRBJ2-3 and V is TRBV28, with a possible D match to TRBD2 (5 bases). The specimen was PBMCs, collected after 12 months of ibrutinib treatment. The CDR3: CASSLSSVAPDTQYF. In DNA, the CDR3 is TGTGCCAGCAGTTTAAGTTCGGTAGCGCCAGATACGCAGTATTTT.